The 10 T cell receptor beta chains given below trace back to one sample, sequenced in a study of T cell changes during pregnancy in multiple sclerosis. Assay used: immunoSEQ multiplex PCR; TCRdb lists only in-frame clones, some missing. This repertoire shows under 70,000 clones, roughly 91% found once; its top ten account for around 0.27%. Material: CD4+ T cells from peripheral blood mononuclear cells, obtained after pregnancy. The receptors originated from a female donor with multiple sclerosis, enrolled in a pregnancy study.

The chain combines TRBV5-6 with TRBJ1-1; no firm D call. Germline loops: CDR1 SGHDT, CDR2 YYEEEE. V was shortened by 4 bases and J by 1 base, with 8 bases between the two germline ends. There are 13 residues in the CDR3. The CDR3, as DNA: TGTGCCAGCAGCCGCGCAGGGAACACTGAAGCTTTCTTT. This encodes CASSRAGNTEAFF.

The chain carries TRBV6-1 and TRBJ1-1; D is undetermined. Trimming cost V 2 bases and J 0 bases, with 10 bases left between them. The CDR3 sequence is 15 residues long. Germline V gene sequence: CDR1 MNHNS, CDR2 SASEGT. The DNA for the CDR3 is TGTGCCAGCAGTGAACTTGGACTCGTGAACACTGAAGCTTTCTTT. Its translation: CASSELGLVNTEAFF.

The chain couples TRBV6-7 to TRBJ2-1; 7 bases map to TRBD1. TRBV6-7 is reported as an ORF; its role is uncertain. V gave up 2 bases and J gave up 2 bases; unmatched junction bases: 9. CDR3 length: 17 residues. For the CDR3, the DNA is TGTGCCAGCAGTTACCGGGCCGACAGGGACGCCTACAATGAGCAGTTCTTC. Translation gives CASSYRADRDAYNEQFF.

V is TRBV27 and J is TRBJ1-2; 9 bases match TRBD1. The germline V gene has CDR1 MNHEY and CDR2 SMNVEV (reference sequence). This CDR3 contains 13 residues. V shed 5 bases and J 3 bases; nucleotides not matched to a gene: 1. Here the CDR3 reads CASSRTGDYGYTF. The CDR3 DNA is TGTGCCAGCAGTCGGACAGGGGACTATGGCTACACCTTC.

The rearrangement uses TRBV30 and TRBJ1-1; 7 bases are a match to TRBD1. The CDR3 has 14 amino acids. Losses at the gene ends were 5 bases for V and 1 base for J; bases not matched to a gene: 7. The germline V gene has CDR1 GTSNPN and CDR2 SVGIG (reference sequence). Here the CDR3 reads CAWDTTGKNTEAFF. The DNA of the CDR3 is TGTGCCTGGGATACGACAGGGAAGAACACTGAAGCTTTCTTT.

The chain uses TRBV27 and TRBJ2-5, with 7 bases lining up with TRBD1. With V trimmed by 6 bases and J by 5 bases, 12 bases remained unmatched. Germline assignment: CDR1 MNHEY and CDR2 SMNVEV (reference sequence). CDR3 size: 15 residues. The CDR3 loop reads CASSRIGQAWETQYF. CDR3 bases: TGTGCCAGCAGCAGGATAGGACAGGCTTGGGAGACCCAGTACTTC.

The V gene is TRBV5-5, the J gene TRBJ1-2; D is possibly TRBD1 (6 bases). This CDR3 comprises 15 residues. Germline values: CDR1 SGHKS, CDR2 YYEKEE (reference sequence). Trimming removed 0 bases at V and 4 bases at J, with 13 bases between. CDR3: CASSLVGQFVYGYTF. The DNA of the CDR3 is TGTGCCAGCAGCTTGGTTGGACAGTTTGTCTATGGCTACACCTTC.

In regard to this clone: This sample includes further DNA sequences coding for the same CDR3. The V call is TRBV5-1, the J call TRBJ1-5; TRBD1 matches at 7 bases. Germline CDR1 and CDR2: SGHRS and YFSETQ. The J segment lost 2 bases and the V segment lost 3 bases, leaving 2 bases of the junction unmatched. This CDR3 is built from 14 residues. CDR3 in amino acids: CASSSGTGNQPQHF. The CDR3 bases are TGCGCCAGCAGCTCGGGGACAGGCAATCAGCCCCAGCATTTT.

The V call is TRBV6-5, the J call TRBJ2-5; possibly TRBD1 for D (6 bases). This CDR3 is built from 14 residues. CDR1 and CDR2 (germline): MNHEY, SVGAGI. V dropped 4 bases and J dropped 1 base, with 10 bases sitting between them. DNA of the CDR3: TGTGCCAGCAGTTCGGGACAACTCCAAGAGACCCAGTACTTC. Translation gives CASSSGQLQETQYF.

V is TRBV27 and J is TRBJ2-5; D is uncertain. Germline-derived CDR1 and CDR2 are MNHEY and SMNVEV (reference sequence). Trimming took off 7 bases at V and 4 bases at J, with 7 bases between the two ends. The CDR3 spans 11 residues. CDR3 sequence (DNA): TGTGCCAGCACCTCAGGAGAGACCCAGTACTTC. It yields the protein CASTSGETQYF.